These T cell receptor beta chains were read from a single sample in a study of spatial heterogeneity in lung cancer. TCRdb independently ran MiXCR on the 5' RACE reads; one entry per CDR3 protein. The table shows about 85,000 distinct CDR3 sequences, with approximately 18% occurring only once. The sequenced sample was PBMCs, obtained at surgery. These receptors all come from a male donor with early-stage non-small cell lung cancer. CDR3s include the opening cysteine and the closing phenylalanine or tryptophan. The order of the fields is CDR3 DNA, CDR3 protein, V gene, clone size, D gene, J gene. A D gene is named only where the DNA matches it firmly. The listing skips clone size in some rows; elsewhere it reads once, few, many or a size class.

TGTGCCAGCAGCAAAGTAGGGGGGCCCCGTCAAGAGACCCAGTACTTC CASSKVGGPRQETQYF TRBV21-1 . . TRBJ2-5
TGCAGTGCTCCGGACGTCTCCTACGAGCAGTACTTC CSAPDVSYEQYF TRBV20-1 many . TRBJ2-7
TGCGCCAGCAGCTTGGGAGGGGCGTACACTGAAGCTTTCTTT CASSLGGAYTEAFF TRBV5-1 few . TRBJ1-1
TGTGCCAGCAGCCGAGCGGGAGGGCCCCACGAGCAGTACTTC CASSRAGGPHEQYF TRBV6-5 . TRBD2 TRBJ2-7
TGCAGTGCTAGAGTTTCTAGCGGGGGCAATGAGCAGTTCTTC CSARVSSGGNEQFF TRBV20-1 few TRBD2 TRBJ2-1
TGTGCCAGCCGTAGGGGTAACATTCAGTACTTC CASRRGNIQYF TRBV6-1 . . TRBJ2-4
TGCGCCAGCAGCTTGGTTTCAGCGGGTGAAAAACTGTTTTTT CASSLVSAGEKLFF TRBV5-1 . . TRBJ1-4
TGTGCCAGCAGTAAGGGGACTAACACGAATACGCAGTATTTT CASSKGTNTNTQYF TRBV6-2/TRBV6-3 . TRBD2 TRBJ2-3
TGTGCCAGCAGTGAAAGGACAGGGGGCGGAAATGAGCAGTTCTTC CASSERTGGGNEQFF TRBV6-1 . TRBD1 TRBJ2-1
TGTGCCATCAGTGGGACGGGGGGGCCCTACGAGCAGTACTTC CAISGTGGPYEQYF TRBV10-3 . TRBD2 TRBJ2-7
TGTGCCAGCAGTTTTGAGGGAGGGAAGACTGAAGCTTTCTTT CASSFEGGKTEAFF TRBV12-3/TRBV12-4 few . TRBJ1-1
TGTGCCAGCAAAATGGGACAGACGCGACTAGCCAAAAACATTCAGTACTTC CASKMGQTRLAKNIQYF TRBV5-6 . TRBD1 TRBJ2-4
TGTGCCAGCTCACCCAAGGACGAGCAGTACTTC CASSPKDEQYF TRBV18 . . TRBJ2-7
TGCAGTGCTCCGAGCCCGACTAGCGGGATGAGGGAGCAGTACTTC CSAPSPTSGMREQYF TRBV20-1 . TRBD2 TRBJ2-7
TGCGCCAGCAGCGTTAGCGGGTTAGCCTACGAGCAGTACTTC CASSVSGLAYEQYF TRBV5-1 . TRBD2 TRBJ2-7